This T cell receptor beta chain stems from a study of blood T cells in healthy people across ages. The use of a sample-barcoded 5' primer and a J-beta primer mix characterized a second PCR of roughly 6 to 12 cycles. MiXCR, applied by TCRdb to the 5' RACE reads, yields one record per CDR3 protein. The sample includes 850,000 to 1,100,000 distinct CDR3 sequences, more than 30% of them seen just once. The CDR3 has 16 residues. Trimming removed 2 bases at V and 0 bases at J, with 11 bases between. Germline assignment: CDR1 LGHNA and CDR2 YSLEER. The sample comprised blood. The chain links TRBV4-3 to TRBJ1-3; no firm D call. This receptor was identified in a young man in good health. CDR3 nucleotides: TGCGCCAGCAGCCAAAGCCCAGGTATCTCTGGAAACACCATATATTTT. Translating gives CASSQSPGISGNTIYF.